This T cell receptor (beta chain) was found in a study of shared clonotypes between healthy human individuals. About this clone itself: The same CDR3 arises from other DNA sequences in this sample as well.

Clones were sequenced by immunoSEQ multiplex PCR, and TCRdb holds only the in-frame ones, with some missing. This sample yields some 2 million clones, of which roughly 94% are seen a single time; 0.85% to 1.3% belongs to the top ten. Naive CD8 cells lacked CD45RO and underwent positive selection for CCR7, leaving out terminally differentiated effector memory CD45RA+ cells. The specimen was naive CD8+ T cells sorted from blood. The sequence was obtained from a man between 18 and 29 years old in good health.

The CDR3 coding sequence is TGCGCCAGCAGCCAAAGGAACACCGGGGAGCTGTTTTTT. This sequence encodes CASSQRNTGELFF. The rearrangement links TRBV4-1 to TRBJ2-2; D gene unclear. The CDR3 spans 13 residues. The germline V gene has CDR1 MGHRA and CDR2 YSYEKL. V lost 2 bases and J lost 1, with 2 bases in between.